This T cell receptor beta chain appears in the sequencing data of a study of OX40 agonist ivuxolimab in advanced cancers. At the level of the study: Partial responses were achieved by three patients, of whom one had hepatocellular carcinoma and two had cutaneous melanoma. Study results and limitations: The mean number of expanded clones was higher in CD8+ T cells than in CD4+.

Autoimmune disease history or systemic immunosuppression led to patient exclusion. Germline lookup yields CDR1 LNHDA and CDR2 SQIVND (reference sequence). The CDR3 contains 15 residues. V shed 9 bases and J 4 bases; nucleotides not matched to a gene: 13. Comment on this clone: Its antigen is undetermined.

Using immunoSEQ multiplex PCR, the repertoire was profiled, and TCRdb retains in-frame clones only, with some absent. The table lists just under 80,000 clones, approximately 90% of them singletons. This material consisted of CD4+ or CD8+ T cells sorted from blood, taken in a trial of the OX40 agonist ivuxolimab. This sequence originates from an adult with an advanced solid tumor such as melanoma, head and neck, liver or kidney cancer. The rearrangement uses TRBV19 and TRBJ2-7, with 9 bases lining up with TRBD1. CDR3 DNA sequence: TGTGCCAGCCAGTCGGGCGGACAGGGGTCTTACGAGCAGTACTTC. Protein sequence: CASQSGGQGSYEQYF.